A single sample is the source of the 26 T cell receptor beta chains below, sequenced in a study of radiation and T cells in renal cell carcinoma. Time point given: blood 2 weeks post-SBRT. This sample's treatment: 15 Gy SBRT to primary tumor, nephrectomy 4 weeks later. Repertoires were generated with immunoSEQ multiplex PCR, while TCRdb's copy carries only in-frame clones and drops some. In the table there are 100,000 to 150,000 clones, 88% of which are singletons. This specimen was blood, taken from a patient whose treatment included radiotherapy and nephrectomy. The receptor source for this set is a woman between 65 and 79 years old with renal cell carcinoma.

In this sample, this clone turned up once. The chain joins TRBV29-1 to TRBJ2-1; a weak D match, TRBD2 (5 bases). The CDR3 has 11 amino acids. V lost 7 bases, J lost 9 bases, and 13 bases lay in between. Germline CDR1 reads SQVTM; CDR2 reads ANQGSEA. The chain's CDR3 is CSDLRAAEQFF. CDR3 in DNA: TGCAGCGACCTGAGGGCTGCTGAGCAGTTCTTC.

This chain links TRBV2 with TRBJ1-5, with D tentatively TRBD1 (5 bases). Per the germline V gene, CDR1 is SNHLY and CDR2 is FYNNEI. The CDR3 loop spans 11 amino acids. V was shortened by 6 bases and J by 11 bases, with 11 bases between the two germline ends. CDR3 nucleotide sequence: TGTGCCAGCAGGGCCTGGGGGGCCCAGCATTTT. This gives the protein CASRAWGAQHF. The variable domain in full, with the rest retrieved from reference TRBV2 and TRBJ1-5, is EPEVTQTPSHQVTQMGQEVILRCVPISNHLYFYWYRQILGQKVEFLVSFYNNEISEKSEIFDDQFSVERPDGSNFTLKIRSTKLEDSAMYFCASRAWGAQHFGDGTRLSIL.

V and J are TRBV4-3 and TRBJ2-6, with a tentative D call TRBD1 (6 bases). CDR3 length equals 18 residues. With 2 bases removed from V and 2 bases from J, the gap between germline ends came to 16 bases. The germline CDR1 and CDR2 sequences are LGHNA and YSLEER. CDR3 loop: CASSQHLAQGTGANVLTF. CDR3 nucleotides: TGCGCCAGCAGCCAACACCTTGCACAGGGAACTGGGGCCAACGTCCTGACTTTC.

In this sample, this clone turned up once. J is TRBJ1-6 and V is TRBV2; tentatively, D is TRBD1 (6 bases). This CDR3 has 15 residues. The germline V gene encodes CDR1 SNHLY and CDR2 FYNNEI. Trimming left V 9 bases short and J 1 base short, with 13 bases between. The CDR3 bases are TGTGCCAGGGGGGCGGACAGTTCCTATAATTCACCCCTCCACTTT. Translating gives CARGADSSYNSPLHF.

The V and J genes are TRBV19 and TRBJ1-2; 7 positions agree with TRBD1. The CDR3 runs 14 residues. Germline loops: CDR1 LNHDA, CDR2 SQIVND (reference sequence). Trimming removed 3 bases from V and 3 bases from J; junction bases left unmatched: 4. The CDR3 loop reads CASSIDRAYYGYTF. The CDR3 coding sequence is TGTGCCAGTAGTATTGACAGGGCGTACTATGGCTACACCTTC.

As DNA, the CDR3 is TGTGCCAGCAGTGAATTCTGGCGGGGGGGCACAGATACGCAGTATTTT. This sequence encodes CASSEFWRGGTDTQYF. The chain joins TRBV2 to TRBJ2-3; 8 bases fit TRBD2. CDR3 size: 16 residues. The trim removed 2 bases at V and 1 base at J, leaving 5 bases unmatched. In germline, CDR1 is SNHLY, CDR2 FYNNEI.

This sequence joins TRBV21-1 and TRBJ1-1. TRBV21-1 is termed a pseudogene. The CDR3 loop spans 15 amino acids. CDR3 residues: CASSTERGEGTEAFF. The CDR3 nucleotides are TGTGCCAGCAGCACGGAGCGGGGGGAAGGCACTGAAGCTTTCTTT.

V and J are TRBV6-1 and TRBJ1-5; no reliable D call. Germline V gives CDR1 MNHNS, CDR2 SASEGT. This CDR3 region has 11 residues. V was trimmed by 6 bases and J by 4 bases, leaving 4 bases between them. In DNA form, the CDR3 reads TGTGCCAGCAGGACTAATCAGCCCCAGCATTTT. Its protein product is CASRTNQPQHF.

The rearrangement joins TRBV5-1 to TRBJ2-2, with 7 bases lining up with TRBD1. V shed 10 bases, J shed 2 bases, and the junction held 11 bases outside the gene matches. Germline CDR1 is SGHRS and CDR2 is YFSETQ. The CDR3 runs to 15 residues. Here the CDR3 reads CAVLHRGTNTGELFF. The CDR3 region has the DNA TGCGCCGTCCTGCACAGGGGCACTAACACCGGGGAGCTGTTTTTT.

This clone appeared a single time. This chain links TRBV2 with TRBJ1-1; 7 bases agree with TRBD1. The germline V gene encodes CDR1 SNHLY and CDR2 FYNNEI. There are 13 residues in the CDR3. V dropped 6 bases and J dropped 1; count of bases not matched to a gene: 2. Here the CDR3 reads CASRGGWNTEAFF. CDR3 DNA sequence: TGTGCCAGCAGAGGGGGCTGGAACACTGAAGCTTTCTTT.

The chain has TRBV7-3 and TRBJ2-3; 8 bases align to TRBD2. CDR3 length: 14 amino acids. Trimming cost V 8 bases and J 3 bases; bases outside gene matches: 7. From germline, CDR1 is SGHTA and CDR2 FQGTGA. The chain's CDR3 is CASGESGGTDTQYF. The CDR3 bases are TGTGCCAGCGGGGAAAGCGGGGGTACAGATACGCAGTATTTT.

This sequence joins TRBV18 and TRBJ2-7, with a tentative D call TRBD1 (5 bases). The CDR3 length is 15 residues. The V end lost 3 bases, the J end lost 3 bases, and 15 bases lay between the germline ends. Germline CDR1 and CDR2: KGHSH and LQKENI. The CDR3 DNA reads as TGTGCCAGCTCACCCACAGGTGGTAAGGGCTACGAGCAGTACTTC. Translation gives CASSPTGGKGYEQYF.

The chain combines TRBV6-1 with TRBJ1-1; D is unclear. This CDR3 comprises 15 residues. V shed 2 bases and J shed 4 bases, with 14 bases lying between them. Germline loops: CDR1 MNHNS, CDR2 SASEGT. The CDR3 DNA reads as TGTGCCAGCAGTGAACGGCGGGGATTGAGCACTGAAGCTTTCTTT. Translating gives CASSERRGLSTEAFF.

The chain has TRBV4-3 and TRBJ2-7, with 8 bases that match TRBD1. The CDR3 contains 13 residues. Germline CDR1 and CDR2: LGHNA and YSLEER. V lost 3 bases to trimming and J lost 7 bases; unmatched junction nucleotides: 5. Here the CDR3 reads CASSHYTGGEQYF. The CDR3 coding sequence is TGCGCCAGCAGCCACTACACAGGGGGTGAGCAGTACTTC.

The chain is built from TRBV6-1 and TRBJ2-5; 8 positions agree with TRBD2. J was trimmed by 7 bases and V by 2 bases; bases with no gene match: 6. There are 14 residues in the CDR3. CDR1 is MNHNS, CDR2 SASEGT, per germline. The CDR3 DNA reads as TGTGCCAGCAGTGAACCCGGGGCGGGAGGGACCCAGTACTTC. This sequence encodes CASSEPGAGGTQYF.

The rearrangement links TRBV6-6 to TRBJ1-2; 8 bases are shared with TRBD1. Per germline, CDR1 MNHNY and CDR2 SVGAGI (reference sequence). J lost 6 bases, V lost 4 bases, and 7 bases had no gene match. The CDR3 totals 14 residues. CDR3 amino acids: CASSSRQGLDGYTF. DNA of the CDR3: TGTGCCAGCAGTTCCCGACAGGGGTTGGATGGCTACACCTTC.

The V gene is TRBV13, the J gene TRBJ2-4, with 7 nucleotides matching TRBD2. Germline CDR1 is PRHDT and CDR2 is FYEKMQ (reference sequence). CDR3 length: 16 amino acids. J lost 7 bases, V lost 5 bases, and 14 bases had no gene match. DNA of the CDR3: TGTGCCAGCAGCCGCGAAGCTATCGGGCGGGGGAACATTCAGTACTTC. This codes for CASSREAIGRGNIQYF.

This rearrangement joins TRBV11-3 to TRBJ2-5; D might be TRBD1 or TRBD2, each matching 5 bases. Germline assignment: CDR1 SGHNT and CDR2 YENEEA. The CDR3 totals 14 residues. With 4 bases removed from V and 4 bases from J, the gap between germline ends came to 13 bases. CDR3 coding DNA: TGTGCCAGCAGCTCCCGGGGCCCTGGAGAGACCCAGTACTTC. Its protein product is CASSSRGPGETQYF.

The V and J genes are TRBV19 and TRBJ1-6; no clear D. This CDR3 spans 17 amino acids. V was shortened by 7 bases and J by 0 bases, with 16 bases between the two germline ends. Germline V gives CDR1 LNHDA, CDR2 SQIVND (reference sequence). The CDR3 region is CASTRWPLSSYNSPLHF. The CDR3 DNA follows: TGTGCCAGTACCCGCTGGCCCCTGAGCTCCTATAATTCACCCCTCCACTTT.

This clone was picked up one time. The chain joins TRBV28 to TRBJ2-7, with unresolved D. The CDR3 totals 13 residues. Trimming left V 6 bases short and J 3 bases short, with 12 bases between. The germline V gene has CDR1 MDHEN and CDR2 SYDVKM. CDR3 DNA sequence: TGTGCCAGCAGACCGATCTTGGGCTACGAGCAGTACTTC. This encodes CASRPILGYEQYF.

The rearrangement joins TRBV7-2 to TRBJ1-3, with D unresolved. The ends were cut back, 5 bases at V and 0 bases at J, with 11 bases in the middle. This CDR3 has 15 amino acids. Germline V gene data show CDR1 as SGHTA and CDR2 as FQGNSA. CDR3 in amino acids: CASSPRDSSGNTIYF. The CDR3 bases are TGTGCCAGCAGCCCGCGGGATTCCTCTGGAAACACCATATATTTT.

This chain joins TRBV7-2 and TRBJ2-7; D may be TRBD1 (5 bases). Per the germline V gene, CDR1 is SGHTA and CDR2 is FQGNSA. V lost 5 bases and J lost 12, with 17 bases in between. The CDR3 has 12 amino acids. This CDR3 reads CASSSQGLRVYF. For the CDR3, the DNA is TGTGCCAGCAGCAGCCAGGGCCTAAGGGTGTACTTC.

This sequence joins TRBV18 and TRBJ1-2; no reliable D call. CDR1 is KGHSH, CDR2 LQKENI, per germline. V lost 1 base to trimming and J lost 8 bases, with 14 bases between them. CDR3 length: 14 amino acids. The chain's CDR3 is CASSPQTSLVGYTF. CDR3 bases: TGTGCCAGCTCACCACAGACATCTTTGGTCGGCTACACCTTC. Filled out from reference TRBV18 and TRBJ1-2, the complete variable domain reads NAGVMQNPRHLVRRRGQEARLRCSPMKGHSHVYWYRQLPEEGLKFMVYLQKENIIDESGMPKERFSAEFPKEGPSILRIQQVVRGDSAAYFCASSPQTSLVGYTFGSGTRLTVV.

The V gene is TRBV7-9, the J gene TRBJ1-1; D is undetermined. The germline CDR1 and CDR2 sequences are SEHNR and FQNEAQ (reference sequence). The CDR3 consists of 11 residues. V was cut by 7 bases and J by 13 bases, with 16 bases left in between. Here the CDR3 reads CASTPSGPDFF. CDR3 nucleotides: TGTGCCAGCACCCCCTCGGGTCCGGATTTCTTT.

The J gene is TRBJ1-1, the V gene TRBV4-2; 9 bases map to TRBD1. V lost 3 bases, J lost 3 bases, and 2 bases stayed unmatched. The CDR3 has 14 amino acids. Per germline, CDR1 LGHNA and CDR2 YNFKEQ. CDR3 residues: CASSHTGGDTEAFF. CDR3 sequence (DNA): TGTGCCAGCAGCCATACAGGGGGCGACACTGAAGCTTTCTTT.

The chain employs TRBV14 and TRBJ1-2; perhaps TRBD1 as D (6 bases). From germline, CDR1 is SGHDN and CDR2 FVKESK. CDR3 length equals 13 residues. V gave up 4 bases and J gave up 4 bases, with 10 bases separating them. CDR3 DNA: TGTGCCAGCAGCCCAGGACAGACCTATGGCTACACCTTC. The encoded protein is CASSPGQTYGYTF.